This T cell receptor (beta chain) originates from a study of beta chain features in type 1 diabetes. What was sequenced were expressed TCRB transcripts, since all of the isolated RNA had been reverse transcribed. Method: immunoSEQ multiplex PCR; TCRdb's copy keeps in-frame clones and lacks some. The repertoire includes 300,000 to 350,000 clones, 8% of them detected once, and under 0.5% sits in the top ten. This receptor was obtained from a woman between 18 and 29 years old in good health. Sequencing was done on a sample of central memory CD4+ T cells from blood.

The CDR3 DNA is TGTGCCATCAGTGTCTCAGGGGGTAGCTACGGTGAGCAGTTCTTC. Translation: CAISVSGGSYGEQFF. The V gene is TRBV10-3, the J gene TRBJ2-1; 7 bases are shared with TRBD1. V dropped 4 bases and J dropped 9; count of bases not matched to a gene: 12. Germline V gene sequence: CDR1 ENHRY, CDR2 SYGVKD. The CDR3 covers 15 residues.